This TCR beta chain was sequenced for a study of molecular identifiers for immune sequencing clone quantification. Naive CD8 T cells were picked out by sorting for CD8+CD4-CCR7+CD45RA+. From the PCR reads, TCRdb called clonotypes with MiXCR, one entry per CDR3 protein. Of fewer than 350,000 distinct CDR3 sequences detected, about 22% appear once; the ten largest clones hold approximately 0.83%. V was cut by 4 bases and J by 4 bases, with 17 bases left in between. The CDR3 is 15 residues long. Germline CDR1 and CDR2: MGHRA and YSYEKL. This clonotype was counted once. The origin of this receptor is a human donor in good health. Some libraries in this study had Jurkat cell RNA spiked in. The sequenced sample consisted of naive CD8+ T cells from blood, with Jurkat cell RNA spiked in. The subset: FACS-sorted CD8+CD4-CCR7+CD45RA+ naive T cells. The chain employs TRBV4-1 and TRBJ2-7; D remains ambiguous. CDR3 protein: CASSLRRPSGYEQYF. The CDR3, as DNA: TGCGCCAGCAGCCTCCGAAGGCCCTCCGGTTACGAGCAGTACTTC.